The 8 T cell receptor beta chains below were found in one sample sequenced in a study of cytomegalovirus exposure and HLA in healthy donors (dated by TCRdb to between 2016 and 2019). Preparation of the library involved the immunoSEQ multiplex PCR assay. For the multiplex PCR, a mixture combining 60 forward primers for TCR Vbeta segments and 13 reverse primers for TCR Jbeta segments was used. Sourced from immuneACCESS, this table was stored by TCRdb with only in-frame sequences that have V and J called. A share of the clones is absent; for the studies checked, an unresolved V gene accounts for under half, and the remainder has no known explanation. For this sample the table gives approximately 120,000 clones, of which around 78% were detected only once. The ten largest clones add up to just under 2% of the sample. Sequences were obtained from PBMCs. These receptors were obtained from a man over 45 in good health and CMV-seronegative.

The chain joins TRBV7-2 to TRBJ2-7; 7 nucleotides match TRBD1. In germline, CDR1 is SGHTA, CDR2 FQGNSA. The CDR3 is 16 amino acids. Losses at the gene ends were 5 bases for V and 3 bases for J; bases not matched to a gene: 13. The DNA for the CDR3 is TGTGCCAGCAGCCTTACTTGGAGACAGGGAAACTACGAGCAGTACTTC. It is translated as CASSLTWRQGNYEQYF. The full variable domain, rest sourced from reference TRBV7-2 and TRBJ2-7, is GAGVSQSPSNKVTEKGKDVELRCDPISGHTALYWYRQSLGQGLEFLIYFQGNSAPDKSGLPSDRFSAERTGGSVSTLTIQRTQQEDSAVYLCASSLTWRQGNYEQYFGPGTRLTVT.

The genes are TRBV5-1 and TRBJ2-2, with 9 bases identical to TRBD1. V lost 1 base to trimming and J lost 4 bases; unmatched junction nucleotides: 5. The CDR3 consists of 16 residues. Looked up from germline, CDR1 is SGHRS and CDR2 is YFSETQ. The CDR3 bases are TGCGCCAGCAGCTTGTTTGGGACAGGGACCACCGGGGAGCTGTTTTTT. Its protein is CASSLFGTGTTGELFF.

This chain connects TRBV15 to TRBJ2-1; 7 bases line up with TRBD1. J was trimmed by 5 bases and V by 2 bases; bases with no gene match: 6. Germline values: CDR1 LNHNV, CDR2 YYDKDF (reference sequence). The CDR3 contains 15 residues. The CDR3 region has the DNA TGTGCCACCAGCAGATCGGGACAGCTACACAATGAGCAGTTCTTC. Its translation: CATSRSGQLHNEQFF.

This clone was detected a few times. The chain carries TRBV19 and TRBJ1-2; 7 nucleotides match TRBD1. The length of the CDR3 is 15 residues. Losses at the gene ends were 5 bases for V and 8 bases for J; bases not matched to a gene: 14. The germline gives CDR1 LNHDA, CDR2 SQIVND (reference sequence). Here the CDR3 reads CASSHTRTGSGGYTF. In DNA form, the CDR3 reads TGTGCCAGTAGTCATACCCGGACAGGATCGGGGGGCTACACCTTC.

The chain is built from TRBV10-3 and TRBJ2-5, with D possibly matching TRBD1 (6 bases). The V gene lost 8 bases and the J gene lost 3 bases, with 10 bases spanning the gap. Germline assignment: CDR1 ENHRY and CDR2 SYGVKD. This CDR3 contains 12 residues. The CDR3 bases are TGTGCCATCGCTTACAGGGAAGAGACCCAGTACTTC. Protein product: CAIAYREETQYF.

The V and J genes are TRBV2 and TRBJ1-4, with D maybe TRBD1 (6 bases). Germline V gene data show CDR1 as SNHLY and CDR2 as FYNNEI. The ends were cut back, 4 bases at V and 0 bases at J, with 9 bases in the middle. The CDR3 sequence is 15 residues long. The CDR3 here is CASSARTATNEKLFF. Written as DNA, the CDR3 is TGTGCCAGCAGTGCGAGGACAGCAACTAATGAAAAACTGTTTTTT.

The chain carries TRBV5-5 and TRBJ2-3; 11 bases align to TRBD2. Germline trimming cut 4 bases from V and 2 bases from J; bases unmatched to any gene: 3. Germline loops: CDR1 SGHKS, CDR2 YYEKEE (reference sequence). This CDR3 contains 15 residues. The chain's CDR3 is CASSRLAGSTDTQYF. The CDR3 region has the DNA TGTGCCAGCAGCCGACTAGCGGGGTCCACAGATACGCAGTATTTT.

V and J are TRBV28 and TRBJ1-2, with TRBD1 matching over 8 bases. Germline V gene sequence: CDR1 MDHEN, CDR2 SYDVKM. Trimming cost V 7 bases and J 7 bases; bases outside gene matches: 11. This CDR3 spans 14 amino acids. This CDR3 reads CASTSSDRASGYTF. DNA of the CDR3: TGTGCCAGCACCTCGTCGGACAGGGCAAGTGGCTACACCTTC.